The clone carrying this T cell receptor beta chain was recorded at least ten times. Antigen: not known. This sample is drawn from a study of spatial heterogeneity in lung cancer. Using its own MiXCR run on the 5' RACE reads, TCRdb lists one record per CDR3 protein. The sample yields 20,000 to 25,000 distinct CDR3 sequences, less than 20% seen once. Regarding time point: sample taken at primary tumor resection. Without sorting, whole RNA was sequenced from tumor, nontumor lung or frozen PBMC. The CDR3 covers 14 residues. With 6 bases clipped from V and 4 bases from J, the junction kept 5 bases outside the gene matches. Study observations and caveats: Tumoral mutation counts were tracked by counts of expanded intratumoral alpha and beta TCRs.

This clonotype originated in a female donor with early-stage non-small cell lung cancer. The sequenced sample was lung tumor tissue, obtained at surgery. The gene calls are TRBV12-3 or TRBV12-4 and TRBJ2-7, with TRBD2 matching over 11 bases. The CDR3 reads CASSPGTSGYEQYF. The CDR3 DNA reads TGTGCCAGCAGCCCCGGGACTAGCGGTTACGAGCAGTACTTC.